The clone carrying this TCR beta chain was observed many times. What it recognizes is unknown. This entry belongs to a study of shared clonotypes between healthy human individuals. The study, taken as a whole, reports: Only blood samples were collected, and tissue repertoires likely differ. Read depth was anticipated to influence clonotype sharing among donors. Though the depth was large, rarefaction showed that sorted-subset sequencing was incomplete.

Researchers ran the assay at a deep level. Assay used: immunoSEQ multiplex PCR; TCRdb lists only in-frame clones, some missing. In the table there are roughly 680,000 clones, roughly 72% of which are singletons. The specimen was memory CD4+ T cells sorted from blood. Indicated subset: CD45RA-negative fraction. This receptor was obtained from a woman in her 30s in good health.

In nucleotides, the CDR3 is TGTGCCGGACAAGTAACTGGGGCCAACGTCCTGACTTTC. The encoded protein is CAGQVTGANVLTF. The chain has TRBV19 and TRBJ2-6, with D perhaps TRBD1 (5 bases). Germline V gives CDR1 LNHDA, CDR2 SQIVND (reference sequence). Trimming shortened V by 11 bases and J by 2 bases, and 10 bases separated the two germline ends. The CDR3 contains 13 residues.